These T cell receptor beta chains were read from a single sample in a study of cytomegalovirus exposure and HLA in healthy donors. Generated by immunoSEQ multiplex PCR, the TCRdb table keeps only in-frame clones and is missing some. This sample has 140,000 to 150,000 clones, with roughly 9.7% found just once. The specimen sequenced was PBMCs. Source of these receptors: a man aged 45 to 65 in good health and CMV-seronegative. Both conserved end residues are part of each CDR3. The order of the fields is CDR3 length, clone size, D gene, J gene, V gene, CDR3 DNA, CDR3 protein. The D gene is left open where the match is weak. Where a row states a size, it is once, few, many or the class of an expanded clone; other rows omit it.

>14|.|TRBD1|TRBJ2-7|TRBV28
TGTGCCAGCGGAACCGGGACAGGGTTTAGTGTGCAGTACTTC
CASGTGTGFSVQYF
>17|.|TRBD2|TRBJ2-6|TRBV6-1
TGTGCCAGCAGTGAACCTGGACTAGCGTCCGGGGCCAACGTCCTGACTTTC
CASSEPGLASGANVLTF
>11|.|.|TRBJ1-1|TRBV29-1
TGCAGCGTTGAAGAAGCAGGGCCCGCTTTCTTT
CSVEEAGPAFF
>15|few|TRBD1|TRBJ1-1|TRBV6-4
TGTGCCAGCAGTGAGACAGGGGGGGGTGCCACTGAAGCTTTCTTT
CASSETGGGATEAFF
>12|few|.|TRBJ2-1|TRBV7-9
TGTGCCAGCAGCCCCTCTGGGGGCGAGCAGTTCTTC
CASSPSGGEQFF
>16|.|TRBD2|TRBJ2-7|TRBV6-4
TGTGCCAGCAGTGAGGGACTAGCGGGTCTCTCCTACGAGCAGTACTTC
CASSEGLAGLSYEQYF
>12|few|.|TRBJ1-6|TRBV30
TGTGCCTGGACCCCAGGGGATTCACCCCTCCACTTT
CAWTPGDSPLHF
>18|.|TRBD2|TRBJ2-7|TRBV18
TGTGCCAGCTCACCATCCGGGACTAGCGGGGGGCAGAGCTACGAGCAGTACTTC
CASSPSGTSGGQSYEQYF
>15|.|TRBD1|TRBJ2-3|TRBV11-3
TGTGCCAGCAGCTCAAACAGGGGGCGAGGAGATACGCAGTATTTT
CASSSNRGRGDTQYF
>11|.|.|TRBJ2-5|TRBV2
TGTGCCAGCAGTTCCTCGGGATTGCAGTACTTC
CASSSSGLQYF
>16|few|TRBD1|TRBJ2-7|TRBV19
TGTGCCAGTAGATCGCCTCCGGGACAGGGGTCCTACGAGCAGTACTTC
CASRSPPGQGSYEQYF